The 27 T cell receptor beta chains in this list originate from one sample, sequenced in a study of graft-versus-host responses after intestinal transplantation. Antigens of these TCRs are unknown. Assay: immunoSEQ multiplex PCR; the TCRdb copy retains only in-frame clones and omits some. The repertoire holds tens of thousands of clones, with about 95% as singletons. The source was unstimulated CD4+ T cells sorted from spleen or lymph node cells, collected before transplant. These receptors were collected from a human donor who was the organ donor for an intestinal transplant.

The V and J genes are TRBV6-1 and TRBJ2-1; TRBD2 aligns across 14 bases. The CDR3 sequence is 14 residues long. The V and J ends lost 6 bases and 8 bases, in that order; junction bases with no gene match: 3. Germline V gene sequence: CDR1 MNHNS, CDR2 SASEGT. CDR3 sequence reads: CASRTSGGAHEQFF. The CDR3 coding sequence is TGTGCCAGCAGGACTAGCGGGGGGGCACATGAGCAGTTCTTC.

The chain has TRBV19 and TRBJ2-1, with 8 bases matching TRBD2. The CDR3 is 16 residues long. V shed 4 bases, J shed 7 bases, and the junction held 12 bases outside the gene matches. Germline V CDR1 and CDR2: LNHDA, SQIVND (reference sequence). DNA for the CDR3: TGTGCCAGTAGTAAAATATTTGCAGCGGGGGAAAATGAGCAGTTCTTC. Translation: CASSKIFAAGENEQFF.

The chain recombines TRBV6-5 with TRBJ1-2; weak D call: TRBD1 (5 bases). Germline V gives CDR1 MNHEY, CDR2 SVGAGI. This CDR3 has 13 amino acids. Trimming shortened V by 7 bases and J by 8 bases, and 17 bases separated the two germline ends. CDR3 sequence reads: CASNRDGGFGYTF. CDR3 DNA sequence: TGTGCCAGCAACCGGGACGGGGGATTCGGCTACACCTTC.

V and J are TRBV6-1 and TRBJ2-7; 9 positions agree with TRBD2. The CDR3 is 18 amino acids. The V gene's germline CDR1 is MNHNS and CDR2 SASEGT. V lost 0 bases and J lost 3; bases outside the gene matches: 12. The CDR3 DNA reads TGTGCCAGCAGTGAAGCGCTTCTAAAAGCGGGGGGCCACTACGAGCAGTACTTC. This translates into CASSEALLKAGGHYEQYF.

The chain recombines TRBV5-1 with TRBJ2-5; 8 bases are shared with TRBD1. CDR1 and CDR2 (germline): SGHRS, YFSETQ. The CDR3 runs to 17 residues. Losses at the gene ends were 3 bases for V and 5 bases for J; bases not matched to a gene: 15. The CDR3 loop is CASSWGAGTGSTETQYF. The CDR3 bases are TGCGCCAGCAGCTGGGGGGCCGGGACAGGTTCTACGGAGACCCAGTACTTC.

In DNA, the CDR3 is TGTGCCAGCAGGGGCGGGACTGAAGCTTTCTTT. Translating gives CASRGGTEAFF. The chain joins TRBV2 to TRBJ1-1; D gene ambiguous. The V end lost 6 bases, the J end lost 5 bases, and 7 bases lay between the germline ends. The CDR3 has 11 amino acids. Per the germline V gene, CDR1 is SNHLY and CDR2 is FYNNEI.

This clone was found once. The CDR3 is CASSLSGLEGYTF. Written as DNA, the CDR3 is TGTGCCAGCAGTTTATCAGGGTTAGAAGGCTACACCTTC. This chain links TRBV28 with TRBJ1-2; maybe TRBD1 (5 bases). The germline gives CDR1 MDHEN, CDR2 SYDVKM. The ends were cut back, 1 base at V and 8 bases at J, with 11 bases in the middle. The CDR3 covers 13 residues.

This clone was seen a single time. The V call is TRBV7-9, the J call TRBJ1-4; D unresolved. CDR3 size: 14 residues. V was trimmed by 6 bases and J by 0 bases, leaving 8 bases between them. CDR1 and CDR2 from the germline V gene are SEHNR and FQNEAQ (reference sequence). The DNA of the CDR3 is TGTGCCAGCAGTTCGATTGCAACTAATGAAAAACTGTTTTTT. It is translated as CASSSIATNEKLFF. The complete variable domain, with remaining parts taken from reference TRBV7-9 and TRBJ1-4, reads DTGVSQNPRHKITKRGQNVTFRCDPISEHNRLYWYRQTLGQGPEFLTYFQNEAQLEKSRLLSDRFSAERPKGSFSTLEIQRTEQGDSAMYLCASSSIATNEKLFFGSGTQLSVL.

The rearrangement joins TRBV9 to TRBJ2-3; TRBD2 matches at 11 bases. This CDR3 spans 17 amino acids. Germline V gene sequence: CDR1 SGDLS, CDR2 YYNGEE. The trim removed 0 bases at V and 0 bases at J, leaving 3 bases unmatched. The CDR3 loop is CASSVGRTSGSTDTQYF. The DNA for the CDR3 is TGTGCCAGCAGCGTAGGTAGGACTAGCGGGAGCACAGATACGCAGTATTTT. The variable domain in full, with the rest retrieved from reference TRBV9 and TRBJ2-3, is DSGVTQTPKHLITATGQRVTLRCSPRSGDLSVYWYQQSLDQGLQFLIQYYNGEERAKGNILERFSAQQFPDLHSELNLSSLELGDSALYFCASSVGRTSGSTDTQYFGPGTRLTVL.

The gene calls are TRBV27 and TRBJ1-6; 8 nucleotides agree with TRBD1. The CDR3 is made up of 17 amino acids. V gave up 5 bases and J gave up 1 base; unmatched junction bases: 7. The germline gives CDR1 MNHEY, CDR2 SMNVEV (reference sequence). The DNA of the CDR3 is TGTGCCAGCAGTCCCCGGACAGGGCCTTCCTATAATTCACCCCTCCACTTT. Translated, it gives CASSPRTGPSYNSPLHF.

The CDR3 nucleotides read TGTGCCAGCAGCCCCTCGACAGCACATCTCATGAACACTGAAGCTTTCTTT. It specifies CASSPSTAHLMNTEAFF. The rearrangement links TRBV7-7 to TRBJ1-1, with D possibly being TRBD1 (5 bases). Germline loops: CDR1 SSHAT, CDR2 FNYEAQ (reference sequence). This CDR3 contains 17 residues. Trimming left V 5 bases short and J 0 bases short, with 19 bases between.

The chain uses TRBV6-5 and TRBJ1-6; D perhaps matches TRBD1 (5 bases). The germline V gene encodes CDR1 MNHEY and CDR2 SVGAGI. The V end was cut by 10 bases, the J end by 7 bases, with 14 bases between. This CDR3 contains 13 residues. CDR3 amino acids: CATWGTPNSPLHF. The DNA of the CDR3 is TGTGCCACTTGGGGGACGCCAAATTCACCCCTCCACTTT.

The V and J genes are TRBV11-2 and TRBJ1-1, with a possible D match to TRBD1 (6 bases). Germline V gives CDR1 SGHAT, CDR2 FQNNGV. This CDR3 region has 13 residues. The germline V and J ends were trimmed by 3 bases and 5 bases, with 10 bases remaining between them. The CDR3 reads CASSFDRKTEAFF. CDR3 DNA: TGTGCCAGCAGCTTCGACAGGAAGACTGAAGCTTTCTTT.

This clone has just one count. The rearrangement uses TRBV6-5 and TRBJ1-1; no clear D gene. V was cut by 2 bases and J by 1 base, with 8 bases left in between. This CDR3 is built from 14 residues. The V gene's germline CDR1 is MNHEY and CDR2 SVGAGI. CDR3 DNA: TGTGCCAGCAGTTACCGACGGGGGAACACTGAAGCTTTCTTT. Its translation: CASSYRRGNTEAFF.

This clone was picked up one time. The chain combines TRBV30 with TRBJ2-3; a weak D match, TRBD2 (5 bases). Per the germline V gene, CDR1 is GTSNPN and CDR2 is SVGIG (reference sequence). Trimming left V 2 bases short and J 0 bases short, with 6 bases between. CDR3 length: 13 amino acids. The CDR3 nucleotides read TGTGCCTGGAGTCGAGGGAGCACAGATACGCAGTATTTT. It yields the protein CAWSRGSTDTQYF.

The chain uses TRBV19 and TRBJ2-7; the match to TRBD1 covers 7 bases. Germline values: CDR1 LNHDA, CDR2 SQIVND (reference sequence). This CDR3 has 15 residues. Germline trimming cut 7 bases from V and 5 bases from J; bases unmatched to any gene: 14. The CDR3 loop is CASKGQSKGPHEQYF. CDR3 DNA sequence: TGTGCCAGTAAGGGACAGTCTAAGGGTCCCCACGAGCAGTACTTC.

This clone appeared a few times. This chain links TRBV5-4 with TRBJ1-3; TRBD1 matches at 7 bases. Unmatched junction bases numbered 5, after V lost 4 bases and J lost 4 bases. Germline V lookup: CDR1 SGHNT, CDR2 YYREEE (reference sequence). The CDR3 is 14 amino acids. CDR3 amino acids: CASSVTGPGNTIYF. CDR3 sequence (DNA): TGTGCCAGCAGCGTGACAGGGCCCGGAAACACCATATATTTT.

This chain uses TRBV30 with TRBJ2-5; no definite D call. V was cut by 4 bases and J by 14 bases, with 23 bases left in between. The CDR3 has 13 amino acids. The germline CDR1 and CDR2 sequences are GTSNPN and SVGIG (reference sequence). In DNA form, the CDR3 reads TGTGCCTGGACCGTCCCGGATGCCTACGAGCAATACTTC. Translating gives CAWTVPDAYEQYF.

This clone was counted a single time. This chain links TRBV28 with TRBJ1-1; 7 nucleotides match TRBD1. The CDR3 runs to 15 residues. The V gene end was trimmed by 7 bases and the J gene end by 3 bases; junction bases not matched to a gene: 11. The germline V gene has CDR1 MDHEN and CDR2 SYDVKM. CDR3 protein: CASTNSGQGDTEAFF. CDR3 nucleotides: TGTGCCAGCACCAACTCGGGGCAGGGGGACACTGAAGCTTTCTTT.

This chain links TRBV19 with TRBJ1-5; D is possibly TRBD1 (5 bases). The CDR3 runs to 13 residues. Trimming left V 8 bases short and J 2 bases short, with 10 bases between. Germline V lookup: CDR1 LNHDA, CDR2 SQIVND (reference sequence). CDR3 bases: TGTGCCAGTGAGTGGGGGGGCAATCAGCCCCAGCATTTT. The encoded protein is CASEWGGNQPQHF.

V gene TRBV19 combines with J gene TRBJ1-1; unclear D gene. There are 13 residues in the CDR3. V gave up 3 bases and J gave up 4 bases, with 9 bases separating them. Germline loops: CDR1 LNHDA, CDR2 SQIVND (reference sequence). The CDR3 DNA is TGTGCCAGTAGTATGGTGGGAGTCACTGAAGCTTTCTTT. The encoded protein is CASSMVGVTEAFF.

A single count supports this clone. CDR3 protein: CASSRRTGGDSNQPQHF. Here the CDR3 DNA reads TGTGCCAGTAGTAGGCGGACAGGGGGGGATAGCAATCAGCCCCAGCATTTT. The chain combines TRBV19 with TRBJ1-5, with 10 nucleotides matching TRBD1. Trimming removed 4 bases from V and 0 bases from J; junction bases left unmatched: 6. The CDR3 runs to 17 residues. Germline V CDR1 and CDR2: LNHDA, SQIVND (reference sequence).

This chain joins TRBV11-1 and TRBJ2-7; 8 nucleotides agree with TRBD1. Germline values: CDR1 SGHAT, CDR2 FQDESV (reference sequence). V lost 1 base to trimming and J lost 1 base; unmatched junction nucleotides: 6. The CDR3 is 16 residues long. The CDR3 sequence is CASSLDTGTGSYEQYF. The CDR3 coding sequence is TGTGCCAGCAGCTTAGATACCGGGACAGGATCCTACGAGCAGTACTTC.

This clone has just one count. V usage is TRBV20-1 and J usage is TRBJ2-5; no clear D gene. The J call may be in error: the DNA end matches TRBJ2-7 better. CDR3 length: 11 amino acids. The V gene's germline CDR1 is DFQATT and CDR2 SNEGSKA (reference sequence). The CDR3 DNA sequence: TGCAGTGCTAGAGATTACGACGAGCAGTACTTC. It yields the protein CSARDYDEQYF.

The CDR3 reads CASSYSLLQPQHF. The CDR3 DNA follows: TGTGCCAGCAGTTACTCCCTCTTGCAGCCCCAGCATTTT. V is TRBV6-5 and J is TRBJ1-5; no clear D. V lost 0 bases and J 7 bases, leaving 7 bases between the germline ends. This CDR3 has 13 amino acids. The germline gives CDR1 MNHEY, CDR2 SVGAGI.

CDR3 amino acids: CASSSDSYEQYF. CDR3 in DNA: TGTGCCAGCAGTTCGGACTCCTACGAGCAGTACTTC. The V gene is TRBV28, the J gene TRBJ2-7; D is unresolved. CDR3 size: 12 residues. The germline gives CDR1 MDHEN, CDR2 SYDVKM. V was clipped by 4 bases and J by 0 bases, with 4 bases between them.

The chain links TRBV28 to TRBJ1-6; weak D call: TRBD1 (5 bases). The CDR3 has 18 residues. V was shortened by 5 bases and J by 3 bases, with 20 bases between the two germline ends. Germline loops: CDR1 MDHEN, CDR2 SYDVKM. This CDR3 reads CASSTAGRDKFYNSPLHF. In DNA form, the CDR3 reads TGTGCCAGCAGTACTGCCGGCAGGGATAAATTCTATAATTCACCCCTCCACTTT.